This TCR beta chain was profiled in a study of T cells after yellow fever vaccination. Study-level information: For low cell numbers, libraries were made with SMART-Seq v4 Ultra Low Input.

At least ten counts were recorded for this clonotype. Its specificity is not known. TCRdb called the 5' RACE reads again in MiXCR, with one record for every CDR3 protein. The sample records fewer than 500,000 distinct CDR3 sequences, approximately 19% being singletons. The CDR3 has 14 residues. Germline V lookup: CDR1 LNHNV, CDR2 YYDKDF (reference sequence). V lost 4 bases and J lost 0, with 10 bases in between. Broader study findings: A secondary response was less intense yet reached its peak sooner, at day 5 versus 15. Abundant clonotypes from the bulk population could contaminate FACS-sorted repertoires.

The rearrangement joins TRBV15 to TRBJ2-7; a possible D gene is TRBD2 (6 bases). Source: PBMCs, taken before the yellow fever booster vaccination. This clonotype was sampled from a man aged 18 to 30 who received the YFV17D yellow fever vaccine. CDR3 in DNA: TGTGCCACCAGCACAGCGACTAGCTCCTACGAGCAGTACTTC. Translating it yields CATSTATSSYEQYF.